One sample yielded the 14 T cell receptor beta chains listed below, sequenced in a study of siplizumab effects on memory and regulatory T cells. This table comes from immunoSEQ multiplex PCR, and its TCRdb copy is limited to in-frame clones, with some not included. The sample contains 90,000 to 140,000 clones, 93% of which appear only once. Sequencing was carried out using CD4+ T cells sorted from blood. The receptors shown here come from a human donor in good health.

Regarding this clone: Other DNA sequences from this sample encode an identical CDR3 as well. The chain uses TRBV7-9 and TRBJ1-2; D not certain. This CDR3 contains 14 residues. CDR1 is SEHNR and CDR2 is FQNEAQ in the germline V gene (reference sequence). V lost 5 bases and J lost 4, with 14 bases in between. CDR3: CASSPPGSGYGYTF. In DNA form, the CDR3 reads TGTGCCAGCAGCCCCCCGGGTAGCGGCTATGGCTACACCTTC.

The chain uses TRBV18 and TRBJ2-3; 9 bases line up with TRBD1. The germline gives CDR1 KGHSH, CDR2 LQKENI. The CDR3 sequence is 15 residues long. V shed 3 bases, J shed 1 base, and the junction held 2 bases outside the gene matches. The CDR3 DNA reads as TGTGCCAGCTCACCGGGACAGGGCGGCACAGATACGCAGTATTTT. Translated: CASSPGQGGTDTQYF.

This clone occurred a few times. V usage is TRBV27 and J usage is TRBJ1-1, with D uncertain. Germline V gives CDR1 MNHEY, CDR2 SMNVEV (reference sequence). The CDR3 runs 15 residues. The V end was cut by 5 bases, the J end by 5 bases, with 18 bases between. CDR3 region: CASSLRTSIGTEAFF. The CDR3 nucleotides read TGTGCCAGCAGTCTGCGCACGTCCATTGGGACTGAAGCTTTCTTT.

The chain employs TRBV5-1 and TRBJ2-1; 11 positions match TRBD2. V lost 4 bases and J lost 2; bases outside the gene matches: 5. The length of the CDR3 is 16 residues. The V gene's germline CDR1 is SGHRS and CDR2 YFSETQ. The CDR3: CASSDGTSGAYNEQFF. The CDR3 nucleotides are TGCGCCAGCAGCGACGGGACTAGCGGTGCCTACAATGAGCAGTTCTTC.

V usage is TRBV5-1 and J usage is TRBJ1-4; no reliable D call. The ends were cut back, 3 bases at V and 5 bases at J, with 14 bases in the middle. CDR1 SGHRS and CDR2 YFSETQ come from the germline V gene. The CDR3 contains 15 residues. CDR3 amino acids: CASSSAGVGNEKLFF. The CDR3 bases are TGCGCCAGCAGCTCAGCGGGAGTCGGGAATGAAAAACTGTTTTTT. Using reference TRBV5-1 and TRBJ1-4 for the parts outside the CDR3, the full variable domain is KAGVTQTPRYLIKTRGQQVTLSCSPISGHRSVSWYQQTPGQGLQFLFEYFSETQRNKGNFPGRFSGRQFSNSRSEMNVSTLELGDSALYLCASSSAGVGNEKLFFGSGTQLSVL.

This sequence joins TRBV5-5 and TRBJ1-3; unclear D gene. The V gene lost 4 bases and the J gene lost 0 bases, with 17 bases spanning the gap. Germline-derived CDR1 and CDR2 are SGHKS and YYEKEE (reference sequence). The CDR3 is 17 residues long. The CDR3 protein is CASSQELGLSSGNTIYF. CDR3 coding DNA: TGTGCCAGCAGCCAGGAGCTCGGGTTGTCCTCTGGAAACACCATATATTTT.

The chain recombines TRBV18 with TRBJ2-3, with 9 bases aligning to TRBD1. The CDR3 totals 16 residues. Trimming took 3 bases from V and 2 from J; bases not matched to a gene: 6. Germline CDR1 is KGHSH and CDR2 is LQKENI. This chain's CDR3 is CASSPSGTGFTDTQYF. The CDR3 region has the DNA TGTGCCAGCTCACCCTCCGGGACAGGGTTCACAGATACGCAGTATTTT.

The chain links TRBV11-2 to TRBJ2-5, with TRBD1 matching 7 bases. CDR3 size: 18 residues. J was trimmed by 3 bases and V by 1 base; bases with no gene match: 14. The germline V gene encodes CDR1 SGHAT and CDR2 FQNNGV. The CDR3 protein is CASSLGIGRQGRKETQYF. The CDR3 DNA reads TGTGCCAGCAGCTTAGGTATTGGGAGACAGGGACGAAAAGAGACCCAGTACTTC.

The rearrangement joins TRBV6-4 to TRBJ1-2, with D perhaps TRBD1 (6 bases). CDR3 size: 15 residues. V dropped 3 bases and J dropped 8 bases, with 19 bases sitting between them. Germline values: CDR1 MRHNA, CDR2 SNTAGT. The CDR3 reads CASSEGGRAFDGYTF. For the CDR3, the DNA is TGTGCCAGCAGTGAGGGGGGCAGGGCTTTCGACGGCTACACCTTC.

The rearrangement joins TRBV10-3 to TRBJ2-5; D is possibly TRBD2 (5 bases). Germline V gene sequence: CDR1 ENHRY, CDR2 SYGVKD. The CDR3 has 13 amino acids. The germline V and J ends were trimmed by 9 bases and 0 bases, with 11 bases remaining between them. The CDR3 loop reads CAINGEYQETQYF. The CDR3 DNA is TGTGCCATTAACGGGGAGTACCAAGAGACCCAGTACTTC.

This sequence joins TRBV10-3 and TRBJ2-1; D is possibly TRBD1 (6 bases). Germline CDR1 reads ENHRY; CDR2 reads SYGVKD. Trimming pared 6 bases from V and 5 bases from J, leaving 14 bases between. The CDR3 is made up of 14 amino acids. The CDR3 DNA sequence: TGTGCCATCAGGAACCGGGACACTAACAATGAGCAGTTCTTC. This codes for CAIRNRDTNNEQFF.

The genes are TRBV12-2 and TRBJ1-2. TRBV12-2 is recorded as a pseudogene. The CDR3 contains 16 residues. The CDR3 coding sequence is TGTGCAAGTCGCTTAATTTCTAAACGGAGCGGGTATGGCTACACCTTC. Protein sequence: CASRLISKRSGYGYTF.

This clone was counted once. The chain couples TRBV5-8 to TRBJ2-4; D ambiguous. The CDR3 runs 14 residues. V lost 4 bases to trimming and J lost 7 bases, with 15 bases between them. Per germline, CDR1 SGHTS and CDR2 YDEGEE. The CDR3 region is CASSPRGSNNIQYF. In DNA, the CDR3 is TGTGCCAGCAGCCCCCGTGGATCTAATAACATTCAGTACTTC. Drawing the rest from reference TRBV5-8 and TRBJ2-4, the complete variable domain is EAGVTQSPTHLIKTRGQQATLRCSPISGHTSVYWYQQALGLGLQFLLWYDEGEERNRGNFPPRFSGRQFPNYSSELNVNALELEDSALYLCASSPRGSNNIQYFGAGTRLSVL.

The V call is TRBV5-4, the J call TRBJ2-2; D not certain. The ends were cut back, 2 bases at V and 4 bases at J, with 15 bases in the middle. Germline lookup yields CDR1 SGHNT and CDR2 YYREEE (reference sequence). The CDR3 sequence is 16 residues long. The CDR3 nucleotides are TGTGCCAGCAGCTTTAGCCCTGTATCCTTCACCGGGGAGCTGTTTTTT. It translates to CASSFSPVSFTGELFF.